These 26 T cell receptor beta chains share one sample of origin, sequenced in a study of T cells expressing NK-cell markers. From the 5' RACE reads, TCRdb lists one entry per CDR3 protein and no DNA. This specimen shows 400,000 to 450,000 distinct CDR3 sequences; the ten leading clones hold approximately 7%. Material for sequencing was blood T cells: a sorted CD56 or NKG2C T cell subset, CD4+ or CD8+ T cells, or bulk PBMC T cells (not recorded which). The receptors originated from a woman aged 18-70 years in good health.

This rearrangement joins TRBV20-1 to TRBJ2-2. CDR3 length: 14 residues. Germline V gives CDR1 DFQATT, CDR2 SNEGSKA (reference sequence). CDR3 sequence reads: CSARAGANTGELFF.

This chain links TRBV7-2 with TRBJ1-6; TCRdb reports TRBD1, a call that lacks DNA to check it against. This CDR3 comprises 14 residues. Germline V gene data show CDR1 as SGHTA and CDR2 as FQGNSA. The CDR3 sequence: CASSLNRVGSPLHF.

The V gene is TRBV30, the J gene TRBJ2-3; TCRdb reports TRBD1, a call that lacks DNA to check it against. Germline loops: CDR1 GTSNPN, CDR2 SVGIG (reference sequence). CDR3 size: 14 residues. CDR3 amino acids: CAWSPGQGSDTQYF.

V is TRBV6-6 and J is TRBJ2-7. The CDR3 has 13 residues. CDR1 MNHNY and CDR2 SVGAGI come from the germline V gene (reference sequence). CDR3 sequence reads: CASRNSDSYEQYF.

The chain combines TRBV4-3 with TRBJ2-3; TCRdb proposes TRBD2, but this gene call is untestable without DNA. Germline lookup yields CDR1 LGHNA and CDR2 YSLEER. This CDR3 spans 16 amino acids. CDR3 protein: CASSLTGLADTDTQYF.

The chain links TRBV4-1 to TRBJ1-2; TCRdb's assignment of TRBD1 cannot be checked, as there is no DNA. This CDR3 has 14 residues. From germline, CDR1 is MGHRA and CDR2 YSYEKL. The CDR3 here is CASSQVDRGGGYTF.

The chain carries TRBV29-1 and TRBJ2-1. CDR3 length equals 11 residues. Germline loops: CDR1 SQVTM, CDR2 ANQGSEA. CDR3 sequence: CSILSYNEQFF.

The rearrangement uses TRBV29-1 and TRBJ1-5; TCRdb's D gene call, TRBD1, goes unchecked for lack of DNA. Germline assignment: CDR1 SQVTM and CDR2 ANQGSEA. This CDR3 contains 14 residues. The CDR3 loop reads CSVEESGNGQPQHF.

The gene calls are TRBV20-1 and TRBJ1-3. The CDR3 length is 15 residues. The germline V gene encodes CDR1 DFQATT and CDR2 SNEGSKA (reference sequence). The CDR3 protein is CSARDPGGQGNTIYF.

The chain links TRBV18 to TRBJ2-1; TCRdb's D call, TRBD2, is unchecked because there is no DNA. The CDR3 is 16 amino acids. The germline V gene encodes CDR1 KGHSH and CDR2 LQKENI. The CDR3 spells CASSRARSAGYDEQFF.

J is TRBJ1-2 and V is TRBV3-1; TCRdb designates TRBD1, a call that cannot be tested without DNA. The CDR3 is made up of 13 amino acids. The germline gives CDR1 LGHDT, CDR2 YNNKEL (reference sequence). CDR3 protein: CASSRGLPGGYTF.

The V gene is TRBV29-1, the J gene TRBJ1-5. The CDR3 consists of 14 residues. CDR1 is SQVTM, CDR2 ANQGSEA, per germline. The CDR3 here is CSVGTGGPQEPQHF.

The rearrangement uses TRBV27 and TRBJ1-5; TCRdb outputs TRBD1, but without DNA this stays unchecked. This CDR3 has 16 amino acids. Germline lookup yields CDR1 MNHEY and CDR2 SMNVEV (reference sequence). The CDR3 sequence is CASSYPPGGRPQPQHF.

The V and J genes are TRBV4-3 and TRBJ2-5; the TRBD2 assignment by TCRdb is unverifiable without DNA. This CDR3 region has 15 residues. CDR1 and CDR2 (germline): LGHNA, YSLEER. CDR3 sequence reads: CASSQGLAGSETQYF.

The chain joins TRBV30 to TRBJ2-3; TCRdb selects TRBD1, and the lack of DNA leaves this call unchecked. Germline-derived CDR1 and CDR2 are GTSNPN and SVGIG (reference sequence). The CDR3 is 15 amino acids. The CDR3 protein is CAWNRGDKSTDTQYF. The entire variable domain, with the rest obtained from reference TRBV30 and TRBJ2-3, is as follows: SQTIHQWPATLVQPVGSPLSLECTVEGTSNPNLYWYRQAAGRGLQLLFYSVGIGQISSEVPQNLSASRPQDRQFILSSKKLLLSDSGFYLCAWNRGDKSTDTQYFGPGTRLTVL.

The gene calls are TRBV20-1 and TRBJ2-7; TCRdb picks TRBD2, but there is no DNA to check that call. Per the germline V gene, CDR1 is DFQATT and CDR2 is SNEGSKA (reference sequence). The CDR3 spans 16 residues. The CDR3 sequence is CSAPPSLGGSSYEQYF.

The chain carries TRBV20-1 and TRBJ2-3; checking the TCRdb D call of TRBD2 is not possible without DNA. Germline CDR1 DFQATT, CDR2 SNEGSKA (reference sequence). This CDR3 contains 14 residues. CDR3 loop: CSLEAGGPTDTQYF.

This CDR3 reads CASSYPDRPGQPQHF. The gene calls are TRBV6-5 and TRBJ1-5; TCRdb's assignment of TRBD1 cannot be checked, as there is no DNA. CDR1 MNHEY and CDR2 SVGAGI come from the germline V gene. This CDR3 is 15 amino acids long.

The chain has TRBV5-6 and TRBJ2-1; no DNA is available, so the TRBD1 call from TCRdb remains unchecked. CDR3 length equals 12 residues. In germline, CDR1 is SGHDT, CDR2 YYEEEE. This CDR3 is CASSWTGNEQFF. The full variable domain, its missing parts supplied by reference TRBV5-6 and TRBJ2-1, is DAGVTQSPTHLIKTRGQQVTLRCSPKSGHDTVSWYQQALGQGPQFIFQYYEEEERQRGNFPDRFSGHQFPNYSSELNVNALLLGDSALYLCASSWTGNEQFFGPGTRLTVL.

This chain joins TRBV25-1 and TRBJ1-1; TCRdb names TRBD1, which stays unverified in the absence of DNA. Germline values: CDR1 MGHDK, CDR2 SYGVNS. The CDR3 is 14 amino acids. The CDR3 sequence: CASSEVGGNTEAFF.

The chain links TRBV4-2 to TRBJ1-5. The CDR3 covers 14 residues. Germline CDR1 is LGHNA and CDR2 is YNFKEQ. This chain's CDR3 is CASSQVQPNQPQHF.

The rearrangement links TRBV20-1 to TRBJ1-1. The length of the CDR3 is 12 residues. The germline CDR1 and CDR2 sequences are DFQATT and SNEGSKA (reference sequence). The CDR3: CSATTDGFEAFF.

J is TRBJ2-1 and V is TRBV20-1; TCRdb names TRBD1, which stays unverified in the absence of DNA. Germline CDR1 is DFQATT and CDR2 is SNEGSKA (reference sequence). The CDR3 has 16 amino acids. The CDR3 reads CSARAFGGARGNEQFF.

This chain links TRBV7-8 with TRBJ2-6. Germline CDR1 SGHVS, CDR2 FQNEAQ. The CDR3 has 14 amino acids. Here the CDR3 reads CASSGYSGANVLTF.

V gene TRBV7-7 combines with J gene TRBJ2-2; TCRdb gives TRBD1 as the D gene, but with no DNA this cannot be confirmed. Germline V lookup: CDR1 SSHAT, CDR2 FNYEAQ (reference sequence). The CDR3 loop spans 14 amino acids. This chain's CDR3 is CASKTGPNTGELFF.

This chain uses TRBV7-2 with TRBJ2-1; TCRdb calls TRBD2, which cannot be checked without DNA. Looked up from germline, CDR1 is SGHTA and CDR2 is FQGNSA. This CDR3 has 15 amino acids. The chain's CDR3 is CASSVTSGGLNEQFF.